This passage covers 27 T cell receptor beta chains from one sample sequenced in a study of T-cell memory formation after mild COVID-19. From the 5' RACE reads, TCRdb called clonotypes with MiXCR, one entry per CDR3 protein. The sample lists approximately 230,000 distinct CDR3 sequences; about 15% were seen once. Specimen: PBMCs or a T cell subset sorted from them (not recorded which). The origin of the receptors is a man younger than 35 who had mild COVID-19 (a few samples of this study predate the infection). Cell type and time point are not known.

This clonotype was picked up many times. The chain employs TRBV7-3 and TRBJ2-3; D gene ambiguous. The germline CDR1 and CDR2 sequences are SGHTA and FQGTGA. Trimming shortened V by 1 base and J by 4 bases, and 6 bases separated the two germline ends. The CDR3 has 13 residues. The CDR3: CASSLMASDTQYF. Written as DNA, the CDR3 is TGTGCCAGCAGCTTAATGGCATCAGATACGCAGTATTTT.

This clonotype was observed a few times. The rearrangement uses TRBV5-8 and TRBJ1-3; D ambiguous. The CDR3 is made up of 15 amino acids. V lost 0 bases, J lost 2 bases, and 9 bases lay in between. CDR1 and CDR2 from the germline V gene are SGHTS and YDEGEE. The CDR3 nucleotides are TGTGCCAGCAGCTTGGGCTCTTTAGCTGGAAACACCATATATTTT. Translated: CASSLGSLAGNTIYF. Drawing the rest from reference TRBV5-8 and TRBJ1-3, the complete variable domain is EAGVTQSPTHLIKTRGQQATLRCSPISGHTSVYWYQQALGLGLQFLLWYDEGEERNRGNFPPRFSGRQFPNYSSELNVNALELEDSALYLCASSLGSLAGNTIYFGEGSWLTVV.

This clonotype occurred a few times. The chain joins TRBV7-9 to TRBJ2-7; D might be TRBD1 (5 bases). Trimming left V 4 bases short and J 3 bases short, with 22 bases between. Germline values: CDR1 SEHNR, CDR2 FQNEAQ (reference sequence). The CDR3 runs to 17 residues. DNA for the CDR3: TGTGCCAGCAGCTCATCTTATGGGGCAGACACATACTACGAGCAGTACTTC. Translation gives CASSSSYGADTYYEQYF.

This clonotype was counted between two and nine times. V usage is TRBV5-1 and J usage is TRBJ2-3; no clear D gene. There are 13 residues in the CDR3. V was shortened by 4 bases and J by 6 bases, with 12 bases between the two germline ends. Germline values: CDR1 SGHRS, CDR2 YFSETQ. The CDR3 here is CASSQTLRDTQYF. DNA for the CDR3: TGCGCCAGCAGCCAGACCCTGAGGGATACGCAGTATTTT.

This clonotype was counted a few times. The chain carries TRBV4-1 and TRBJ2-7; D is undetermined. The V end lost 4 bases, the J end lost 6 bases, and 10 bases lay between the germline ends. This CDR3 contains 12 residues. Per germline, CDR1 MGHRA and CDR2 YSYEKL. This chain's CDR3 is CASSRQRCEQYF. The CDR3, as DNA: TGCGCCAGCAGCCGGCAAAGGTGCGAGCAGTACTTC.

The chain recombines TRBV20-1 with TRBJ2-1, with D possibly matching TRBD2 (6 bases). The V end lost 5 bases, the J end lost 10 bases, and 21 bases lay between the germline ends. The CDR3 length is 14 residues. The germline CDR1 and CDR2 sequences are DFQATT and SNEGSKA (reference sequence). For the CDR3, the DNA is TGCAGTGCTTCCCCCCGAGCGGGTATTGTCGAGCAGTTCTTC. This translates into CSASPRAGIVEQFF.

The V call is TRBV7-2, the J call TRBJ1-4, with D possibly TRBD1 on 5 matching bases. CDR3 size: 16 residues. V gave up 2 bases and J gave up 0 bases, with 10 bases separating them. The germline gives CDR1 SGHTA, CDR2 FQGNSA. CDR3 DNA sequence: TGTGCCAGCAGCTTAATGGCAGGGACAACTAATGAAAAACTGTTTTTT. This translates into CASSLMAGTTNEKLFF.

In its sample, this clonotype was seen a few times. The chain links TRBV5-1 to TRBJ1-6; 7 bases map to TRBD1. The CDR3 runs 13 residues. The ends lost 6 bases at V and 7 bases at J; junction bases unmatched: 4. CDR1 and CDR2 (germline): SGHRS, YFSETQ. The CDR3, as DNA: TGCGCCAGCACCCGGGACAGCAATTCACCCCTCCACTTT. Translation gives CASTRDSNSPLHF.

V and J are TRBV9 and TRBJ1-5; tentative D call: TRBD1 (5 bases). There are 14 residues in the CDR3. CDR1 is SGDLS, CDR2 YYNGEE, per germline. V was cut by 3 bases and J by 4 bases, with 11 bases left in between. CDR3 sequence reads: CASSADSLNQPQHF. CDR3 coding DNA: TGTGCCAGCAGCGCTGACAGCTTGAATCAGCCCCAGCATTTT. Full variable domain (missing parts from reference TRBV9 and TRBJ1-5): DSGVTQTPKHLITATGQRVTLRCSPRSGDLSVYWYQQSLDQGLQFLIQYYNGEERAKGNILERFSAQQFPDLHSELNLSSLELGDSALYFCASSADSLNQPQHFGDGTRLSIL.

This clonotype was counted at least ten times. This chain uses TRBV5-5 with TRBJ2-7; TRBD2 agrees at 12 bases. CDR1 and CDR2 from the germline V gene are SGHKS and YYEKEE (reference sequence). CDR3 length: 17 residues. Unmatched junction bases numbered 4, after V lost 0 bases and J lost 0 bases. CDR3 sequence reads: CASSLALAGGSSYEQYF. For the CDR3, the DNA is TGTGCCAGCAGCTTGGCCCTAGCGGGGGGGAGCTCCTACGAGCAGTACTTC. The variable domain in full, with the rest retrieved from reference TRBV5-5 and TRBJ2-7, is DAGVTQSPTHLIKTRGQQVTLRCSPISGHKSVSWYQQVLGQGPQFIFQYYEKEERGRGNFPDRFSARQFPNYSSELNVNALLLGDSALYLCASSLALAGGSSYEQYFGPGTRLTVT.

In DNA, the CDR3 is TGCAGTGCTAGTGTGTGGGACAGGGGAGTGACTGGGAATCAGCCCCAGCATTTT. It translates to CSASVWDRGVTGNQPQHF. V is TRBV20-1 and J is TRBJ1-5, with TRBD1 identical over 10 bases. The V and J ends lost 3 bases and 4 bases, in that order; junction bases with no gene match: 15. This CDR3 has 18 residues. From germline, CDR1 is DFQATT and CDR2 SNEGSKA (reference sequence).

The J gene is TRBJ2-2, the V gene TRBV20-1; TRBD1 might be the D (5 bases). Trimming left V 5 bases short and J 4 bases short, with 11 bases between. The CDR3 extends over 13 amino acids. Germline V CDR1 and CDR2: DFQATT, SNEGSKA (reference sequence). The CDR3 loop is CSAQTALTGELFF. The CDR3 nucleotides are TGCAGTGCTCAGACAGCTCTCACCGGGGAGCTGTTTTTT.

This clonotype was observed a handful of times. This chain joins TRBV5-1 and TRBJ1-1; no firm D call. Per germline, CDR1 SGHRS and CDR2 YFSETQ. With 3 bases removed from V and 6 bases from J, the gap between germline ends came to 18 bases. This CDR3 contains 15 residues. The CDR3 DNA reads TGCGCCAGCAGCTCTTCTCGAAGCCATGGGGCTGAAGCTTTCTTT. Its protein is CASSSSRSHGAEAFF.

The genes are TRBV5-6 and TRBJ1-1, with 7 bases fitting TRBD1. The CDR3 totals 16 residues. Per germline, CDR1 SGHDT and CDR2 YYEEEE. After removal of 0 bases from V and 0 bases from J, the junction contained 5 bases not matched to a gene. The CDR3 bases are TGTGCCAGCAGCTTGGGACAGGGAGTCTTGAACACTGAAGCTTTCTTT. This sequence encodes CASSLGQGVLNTEAFF.

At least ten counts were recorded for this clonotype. The CDR3 DNA follows: TGTGCCAGCAGCTTATCCAGGAACACCGGGGAGCTGTTTTTT. Encoded protein: CASSLSRNTGELFF. This chain connects TRBV7-9 to TRBJ2-2; D remains unclear. The CDR3 spans 14 residues. Germline V gene data show CDR1 as SEHNR and CDR2 as FQNEAQ (reference sequence). V dropped 2 bases and J dropped 1 base, with 5 bases sitting between them.

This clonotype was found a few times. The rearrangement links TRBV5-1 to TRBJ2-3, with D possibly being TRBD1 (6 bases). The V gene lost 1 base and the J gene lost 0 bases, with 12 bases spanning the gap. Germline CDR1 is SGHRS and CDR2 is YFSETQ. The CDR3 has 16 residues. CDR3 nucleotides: TGCGCCAGCAGCTTGAGGACAGTCTCTAGCACAGATACGCAGTATTTT. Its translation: CASSLRTVSSTDTQYF.

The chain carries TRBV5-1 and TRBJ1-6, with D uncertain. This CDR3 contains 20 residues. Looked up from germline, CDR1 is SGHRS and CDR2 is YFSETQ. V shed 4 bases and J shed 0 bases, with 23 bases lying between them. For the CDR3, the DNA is TGCGCCAGCAGCCCCCGGCCCCCATTAGGGCTCAGCTCCTATAATTCACCCCTCCACTTT. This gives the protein CASSPRPPLGLSSYNSPLHF.

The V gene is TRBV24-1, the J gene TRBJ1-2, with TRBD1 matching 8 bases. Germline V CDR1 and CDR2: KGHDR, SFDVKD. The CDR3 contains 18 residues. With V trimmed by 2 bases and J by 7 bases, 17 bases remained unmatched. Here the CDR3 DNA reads TGTGCCACCAGTGATTCGAGGGCAGGGGGCGCCTCTAGCAGTGGCTACACCTTC. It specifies CATSDSRAGGASSSGYTF.

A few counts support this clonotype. The CDR3 reads CASSSEGLAGGRTGELFF. The CDR3 DNA follows: TGTGCCAGCAGCTCCGAGGGACTAGCGGGGGGTCGAACCGGGGAGCTGTTTTTT. The V gene is TRBV7-6, the J gene TRBJ2-2; 15 nucleotides agree with TRBD2. Germline V lookup: CDR1 SGHVS, CDR2 FNYEAQ. J gave up 5 bases and V 4 bases, and 8 bases lay outside the gene matches. CDR3 length: 18 amino acids.

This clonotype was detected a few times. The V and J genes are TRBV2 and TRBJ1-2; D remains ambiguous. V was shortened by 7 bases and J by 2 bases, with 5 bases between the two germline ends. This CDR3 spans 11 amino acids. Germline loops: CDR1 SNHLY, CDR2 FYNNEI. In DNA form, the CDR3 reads TGTGCCAGCATTAGGAACTATGGCTACACCTTC. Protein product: CASIRNYGYTF. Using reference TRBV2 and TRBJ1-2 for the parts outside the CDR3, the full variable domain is EPEVTQTPSHQVTQMGQEVILRCVPISNHLYFYWYRQILGQKVEFLVSFYNNEISEKSEIFDDQFSVERPDGSNFTLKIRSTKLEDSAMYFCASIRNYGYTFGSGTRLTVV.

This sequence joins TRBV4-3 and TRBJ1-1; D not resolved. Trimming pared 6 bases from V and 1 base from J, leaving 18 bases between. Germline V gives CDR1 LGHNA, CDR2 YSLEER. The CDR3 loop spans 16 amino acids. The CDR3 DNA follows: TGCGCCAGCAGACGTCTCGGCCACCGAGGGAACACTGAAGCTTTCTTT. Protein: CASRRLGHRGNTEAFF.

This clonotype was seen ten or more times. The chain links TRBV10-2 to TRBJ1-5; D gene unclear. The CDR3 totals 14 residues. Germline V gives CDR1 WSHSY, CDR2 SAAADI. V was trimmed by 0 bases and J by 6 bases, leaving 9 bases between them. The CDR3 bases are TGCGCCAGCAGTGAGTCCGATTGGGGTCAGCCCCAGCATTTT. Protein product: CASSESDWGQPQHF.

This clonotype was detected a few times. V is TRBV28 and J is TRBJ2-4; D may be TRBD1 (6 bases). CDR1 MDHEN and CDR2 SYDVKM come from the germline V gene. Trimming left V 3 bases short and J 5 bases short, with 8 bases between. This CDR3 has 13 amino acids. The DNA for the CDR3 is TGTGCCAGCAGTTTGCCAGGGGAAAACATTCAGTACTTC. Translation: CASSLPGENIQYF.

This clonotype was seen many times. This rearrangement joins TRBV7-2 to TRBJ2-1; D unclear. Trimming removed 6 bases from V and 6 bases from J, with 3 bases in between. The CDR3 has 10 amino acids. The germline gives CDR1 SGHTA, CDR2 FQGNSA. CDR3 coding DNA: TGTGCCAGCAGGGGCAATGAGCAGTTCTTC. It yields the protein CASRGNEQFF.

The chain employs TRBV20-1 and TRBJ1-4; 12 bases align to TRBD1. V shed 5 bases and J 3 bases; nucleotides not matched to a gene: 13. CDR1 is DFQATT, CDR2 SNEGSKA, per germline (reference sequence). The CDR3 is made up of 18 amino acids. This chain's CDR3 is CSAFSFRGTGGSNEKLFF. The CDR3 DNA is TGCAGTGCTTTCTCTTTTAGGGGGACAGGGGGCTCTAATGAAAAACTGTTTTTT.

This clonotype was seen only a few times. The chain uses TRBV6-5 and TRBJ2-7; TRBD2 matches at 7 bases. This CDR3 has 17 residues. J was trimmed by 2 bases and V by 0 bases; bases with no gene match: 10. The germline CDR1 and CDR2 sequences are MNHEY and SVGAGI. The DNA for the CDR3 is TGTGCCAGCAGTTACTCGAAGGCGGGGGTGAGACCCTACGAGCAGTACTTC. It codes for CASSYSKAGVRPYEQYF.

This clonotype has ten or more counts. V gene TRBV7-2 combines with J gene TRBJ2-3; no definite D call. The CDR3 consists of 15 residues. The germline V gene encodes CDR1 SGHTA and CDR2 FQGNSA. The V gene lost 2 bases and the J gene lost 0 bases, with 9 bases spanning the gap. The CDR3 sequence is CASSLYGTSTDTQYF. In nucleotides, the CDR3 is TGTGCCAGCAGCTTATACGGTACTAGCACAGATACGCAGTATTTT.